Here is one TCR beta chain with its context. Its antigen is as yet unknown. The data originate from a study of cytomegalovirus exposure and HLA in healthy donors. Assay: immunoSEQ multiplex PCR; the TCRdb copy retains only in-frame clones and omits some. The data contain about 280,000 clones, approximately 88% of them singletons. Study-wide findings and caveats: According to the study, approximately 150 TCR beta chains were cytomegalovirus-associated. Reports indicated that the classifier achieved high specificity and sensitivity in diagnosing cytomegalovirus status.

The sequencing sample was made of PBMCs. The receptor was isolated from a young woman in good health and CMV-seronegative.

The CDR3 region is CASSLGGRFSSYEQYF. CDR3 DNA sequence: TGCGCCAGCAGCTTGGGGGGGCGTTTTAGCTCCTACGAGCAGTACTTC. J is TRBJ2-7 and V is TRBV5-1, with D maybe TRBD1 (6 bases). CDR3 length: 16 residues. The germline CDR1 and CDR2 sequences are SGHRS and YFSETQ. The germline V and J ends were trimmed by 0 bases and 0 bases, with 13 bases remaining between them. The variable domain in full, completed from reference TRBV5-1 and TRBJ2-7, reads KAGVTQTPRYLIKTRGQQVTLSCSPISGHRSVSWYQQTPGQGLQFLFEYFSETQRNKGNFPGRFSGRQFSNSRSEMNVSTLELGDSALYLCASSLGGRFSSYEQYFGPGTRLTVT.